This section outlines one T cell receptor beta chain sequence together with its context. No antigen is known for it. This record comes from a study of cytomegalovirus exposure and HLA in healthy donors. Study background: An earlier analysis found under 130 million unique TCR beta sequences from about 190 million T cells.

Broader study findings: Later findings reportedly placed an Asian-associated ancestry cluster below the roughly 670-donor mean for N-insertions.

V lost 3 bases to trimming and J lost 1 base; unmatched junction nucleotides: 8. The CDR3 totals 17 residues. CDR1 and CDR2 (germline): SEHNR, FQNEAQ (reference sequence). PCR was performed using 60 Vbeta and 13 Jbeta primers. Assay: immunoSEQ multiplex PCR; the TCRdb copy retains only in-frame clones and omits some. The sample lists approximately 180,000 clones; roughly four fifths were seen once. The sequenced sample consisted of PBMCs. The rearrangement joins TRBV7-9 to TRBJ2-2; 7 bases map to TRBD2. The TCR originated in a man younger than 30 in good health and CMV-seronegative. The CDR3 DNA reads TGTGCCAGCAGCTTGGGTGCGGGAGAGATGAACACCGGGGAGCTGTTTTTT. Its protein product is CASSLGAGEMNTGELFF.